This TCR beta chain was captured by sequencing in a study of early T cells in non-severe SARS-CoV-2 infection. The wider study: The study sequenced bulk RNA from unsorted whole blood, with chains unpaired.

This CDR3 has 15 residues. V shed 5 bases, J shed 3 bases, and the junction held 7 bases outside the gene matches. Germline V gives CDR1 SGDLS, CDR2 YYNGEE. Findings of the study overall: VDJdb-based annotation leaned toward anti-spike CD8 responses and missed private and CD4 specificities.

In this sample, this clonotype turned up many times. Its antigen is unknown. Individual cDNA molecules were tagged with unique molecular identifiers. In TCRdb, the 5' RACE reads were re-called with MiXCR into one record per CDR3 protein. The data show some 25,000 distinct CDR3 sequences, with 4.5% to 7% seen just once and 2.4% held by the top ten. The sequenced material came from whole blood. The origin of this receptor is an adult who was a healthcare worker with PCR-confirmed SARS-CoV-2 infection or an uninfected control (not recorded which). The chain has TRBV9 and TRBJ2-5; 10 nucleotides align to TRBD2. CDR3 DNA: TGTGCCAGCAGTTCGGGGCTAGCGGGGGAAGAGACCCAGTACTTC. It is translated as CASSSGLAGEETQYF.